This T cell receptor (beta chain) was captured in a study of T cell responses to AZD1222 COVID-19 vaccine. The study's findings and limits: Among spike-specific TCRs, nearly half reportedly target unmutated variant regions.

Of note for this clone: Its cognate antigen is unknown.

Libraries were prepared by immunoSEQ multiplex PCR; TCRdb keeps only in-frame clonotypes and omits some of them. The data show some 150,000 clones, with almost 85% seen just once and 7.9% held by the top ten. CDR1 and CDR2 (germline): SGHTA, FQGTGA. V lost 0 bases, J lost 7 bases, and 4 bases lay in between. The CDR3 totals 13 residues. This sample comprised peripheral blood, obtained 28 days after the second dose of the MenACWY control vaccine. The chain employs TRBV7-3 and TRBJ1-6; D is unresolved. The source of this sequence is an adult who received the MenACWY meningococcal vaccine as a control. The CDR3 DNA reads TGTGCCAGCAGCTTAACCGCAAATTCACCCCTCCACTTT. The encoded protein is CASSLTANSPLHF.